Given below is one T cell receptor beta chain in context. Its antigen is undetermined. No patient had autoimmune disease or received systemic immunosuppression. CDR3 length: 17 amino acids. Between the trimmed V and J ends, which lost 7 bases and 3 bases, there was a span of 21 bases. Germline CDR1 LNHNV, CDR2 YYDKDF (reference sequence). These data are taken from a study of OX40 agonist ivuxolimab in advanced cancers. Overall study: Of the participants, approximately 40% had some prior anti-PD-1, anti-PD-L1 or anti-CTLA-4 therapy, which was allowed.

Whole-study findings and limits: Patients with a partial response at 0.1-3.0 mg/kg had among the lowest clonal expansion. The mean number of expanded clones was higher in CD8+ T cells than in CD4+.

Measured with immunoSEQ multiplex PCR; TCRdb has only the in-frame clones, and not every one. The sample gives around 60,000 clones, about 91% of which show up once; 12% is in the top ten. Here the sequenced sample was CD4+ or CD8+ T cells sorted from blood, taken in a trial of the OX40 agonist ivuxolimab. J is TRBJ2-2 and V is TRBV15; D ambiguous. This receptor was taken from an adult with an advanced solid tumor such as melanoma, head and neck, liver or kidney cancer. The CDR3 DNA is TGTGCCACCAAGAGTTCCCGTGACGTTTCGCACACCGGGGAGCTGTTTTTT. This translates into CATKSSRDVSHTGELFF. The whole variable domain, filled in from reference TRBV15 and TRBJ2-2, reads DAMVIQNPRYQVTQFGKPVTLSCSQTLNHNVMYWYQQKSSQAPKLLFHYYDKDFNNEADTPDNFQSRRPNTSFCFLDIRSPGLGDTAMYLCATKSSRDVSHTGELFFGEGSRLTVL.